One sample yielded the 2 T cell receptor beta chains listed below, sequenced in a study of T cell changes during pregnancy in multiple sclerosis (dated by TCRdb to the late 2010s). Library construction relied on the immunoSEQ multiplex PCR assay. TCRdb took this table from immuneACCESS and kept in-frame rearrangements with V and J called. Such tables lack part of the clones; where checked against another copy, unresolved V genes explain under half of the gap, and the rest is unexplained. In this sample the table shows approximately 52,000 clones, over 80% of which occur a single time. Less than 0.3% of the sample is in the top ten clones. The sequencing here drew on CD4+ T cells from peripheral blood mononuclear cells, taken in the third trimester of pregnancy. These receptors were taken from a female donor with multiple sclerosis, enrolled in a pregnancy study.

This chain joins TRBV30 and TRBJ1-4; D possibly corresponds to TRBD1 (5 bases). V shed 1 base and J shed 8 bases, with 17 bases lying between them. Germline assignment: CDR1 GTSNPN and CDR2 SVGIG (reference sequence). CDR3 length equals 15 residues. The CDR3 here is CAWSGPGGSWEKLFF. DNA of the CDR3: TGTGCCTGGAGTGGACCGGGGGGGTCTTGGGAAAAACTGTTTTTT.

The CDR3 DNA reads TGTGCCTGGAGTGTTGGGGTACGGCTAGCGGGGGGGGTTAGCACAGATACGCAGTATTTT. Its protein is CAWSVGVRLAGGVSTDTQYF. This chain links TRBV30 with TRBJ2-3; 12 bases are a match to TRBD2. J lost 0 bases, V lost 0 bases, and 13 bases had no gene match. Germline values: CDR1 GTSNPN, CDR2 SVGIG (reference sequence). The CDR3 is 20 amino acids.